This section outlines one T cell receptor (beta chain) sequence together with its context. There is no known antigen for this receptor. Possible read error: a much larger clone is one base away. The intended sense of this specimen's treatment or condition label: allogeneic hematopoietic cell transplantation with graft depleted of TCRalphabeta T cells and CD19 B cells. The children who served as transplant recipients had been given grafts of TCRalphabeta/CD19-depleted allogeneic hematopoietic cells. This entry comes from a study of T-cell reconstitution after alpha-beta-depleted transplantation in children listed by TCRdb under 2016. Describing the broader study: The study quantitatively tracked T-cell immune reconstitution after TCRalphabeta/CD19-depleted allogeneic hematopoietic cell transplantation in children using TCR repertoire profiling. Study-wide findings and limitations: About two months after transplant, the apparently early recovery of alphabetaT-cell counts reportedly depended on just several hundred clones that had expanded rapidly and came from non-depleted graft cells. In some patients, the high TCRbeta diversity seen at day 60 was put down to recipient T cells and intrathymic progenitors that had survived conditioning. The frequencies of hyperexpanded clones fell over the following months, and after one year, T-cell counts and TCRbeta diversity were mostly attributed to newly produced T cells.

The library was built by means of PCR. The data were produced on an Illumina HiSeq 2500. To normalize quantification of the TCRbeta repertoire, the TCR libraries were built with molecular barcoding that relied on unique molecular identifiers. The public reads were reprocessed in TCRdb via fastp at Q25 and MiXCR, keeping in-frame beta chains. Rows with a matching CDR3 protein are joined into one entry that keeps the most common DNA and genes. Across this sample there are under 85,000 distinct CDR3 sequences, with about a sixth seen only once. The top ten hold about half of the sample. Based on the germline V gene, the CDR1 and CDR2 sequences are KGHDR and SFDVKD. V has 4 bases trimmed and J has 0 bases trimmed; junction bases matching no gene number 8. The CDR3 contains 17 residues, cysteine and phenylalanine counted. Only the CDR3 portion is preserved as DNA: 51 bases, with reading frame beginning at the first base.

The chain was built from TRBV24-1 and TRBJ1-5, and 7 junctional nucleotides match TRBD1. Sequencing used PBMCs, mostly from graft donor cells, obtained 360 days after TCRalphabeta/CD19-depleted stem cell transplant. This receptor was obtained from a male patient between 2 and 15 years old who had a stem cell transplant for acute lymphoblastic leukemia, so the T cells may come from the graft donor. The DNA reads TGTGCCACCAGTGAACAAGGGACAGCCTATAGCAATCAGCCCCAGCATTTT. Protein translation: CATSEQGTAYSNQPQHF.